This TCR beta chain was sequenced during a study of cytotoxic CD8 clonotypes in ibrutinib-treated CLL. The assay was immunoSEQ multiplex PCR, and TCRdb's table has in-frame clones only and misses some. The sample includes about 50,000 clones, around 68% of them seen just once. Germline V gene data show CDR1 as LNHDA and CDR2 as SQIVND (reference sequence). The V end was cut by 7 bases, the J end by 7 bases, with 16 bases between. CDR3 length: 13 residues. The specimen comprised PBMCs, sampled after 12 months of ibrutinib treatment. The chain employs TRBV19 and TRBJ1-2, with D hard to call. This clonotype was sampled from a human donor with chronic lymphocytic leukemia. The CDR3 sequence: CASTDRAAGGYTF. The CDR3 DNA is TGTGCCAGTACTGACCGGGCCGCCGGTGGCTACACCTTC.